This T cell receptor beta chain appears in the sequencing data of a study of T cell responses to AZD1222 COVID-19 vaccine (dated by TCRdb to the early 2020s). Regarding the complete study: Because spike-specific TCR depth and breadth did not differ between the two schedules, AZD1222 recipients who got a second dose at roughly 4 weeks were pooled with those who got a second dose at roughly 12 weeks. A total of just over 230 trial participants underwent TCR sequencing, of whom under 220 had received two doses of AZD1222 and about 25 had received two doses of the MenACWY control vaccine. Trial participants were enrolled into age subgroups of 18-55, 56-69 and 70-plus years, which contained 148, 28 and 57 TCR-sequenced participants, respectively.

On the study overall, not on this receptor specifically: In the small 56-69-year group, the increase in depth fell short of significance, most likely because of low power. Because no day 14 peak-response samples were available, the repertoires could be characterized only after the peak T cell response. Conclusions about previously exposed vaccinees were limited because only six or seven AZD1222 recipients were SARS-CoV-2 seropositive at baseline. Participants were mostly white British, with more females than males. The authors suggested clonal diversity may have been underestimated. Reportedly, close to half of the unique spike-specific TCRs recognized epitopes lying outside the regions that are mutated in the B.1.351 and B.1.1.7 variants. The whole spike protein was spanned by vaccine-associated CD4 TCRs, and dominant responses were seen in regions 160-218 and 743-854. After two AZD1222 doses, both the breadth and the depth of spike-specific TCRs were significantly higher than at day 0 and than in MenACWY recipients.

The time point label, read with the paper, signifies: baseline before first vaccination. The vaccinee samples were drawn from two UK trials, COV001 and COV002, one of which was a single-blind randomized controlled phase 2/3 trial testing AZD1222 (ChAdOx1 nCoV-19) in healthy adults. For TCRbeta chain sequencing, PBMC samples were collected from trial participants at day 0 and at day 28 after the second dose. The CDR3 regions of human TCRbeta chains were analyzed by immunosequencing. The paper's data handling went like this. TCRs in the repertoires were matched against a reference library of SARS-CoV-2-specific TCRs that had been generated with the MIRA antigen-specificity platform. Breadth was defined as the fraction of unique TCRs that were SARS-CoV-2-associated, and depth was defined as the fraction of total T cells that were SARS-CoV-2-associated. Using the MIRA data, each spike-specific TCR was mapped to the spike region that the TCR reacts to and placed in a CD4 or CD8 class. Log10-transformed breadth and depth values were compared by one-way ANOVA with Sidak's multiple comparisons tests. TCRdb carries this immuneACCESS record with in-frame sequences only. Its versions omit some clonotypes, under half of them owing to an unresolved V gene in the studies checked, with the rest unexplained. Clonal size and the V and J genes are those of that table, whereas D and trimming came from the DNA. This sample is represented by approximately 110,000 clones; 82% of them were singletons. The biggest ten clones account for 5% of the sample.

Comments on this clone: No cognate antigen has been identified for it. The record has no base qualities; no much larger clone is one base away.

Compared with germline, V lacks 11 bases and J lacks 4 bases; bases without a gene match: 5. In the germline V gene, CDR1 corresponds to ENHRY and CDR2 to SYGVKD. The cysteine opens and the phenylalanine closes a CDR3 of 12 amino acids. CDR3 DNA is the only sequence kept; it has 36 bases, read in frame from the first base. Material: peripheral blood, obtained on day 0 of AZD1222 vaccination. The chain couples TRBV10-3 to TRBJ2-1; 7 nucleotides in the junction match TRBD2. This TCR was sampled from an adult in good health. The DNA sequence is given as TGTGCCCACCGGGGGGAGTACAATGAGCAGTTCTTC. Its protein reads: CAHRGEYNEQFF.